The present T cell receptor beta chain was sequenced within a study of CD8+CD57+ T cells in acquired aplastic anemia. CDR3 and TCR beta VDJ profiling relied on genomic DNA as the template. TCRdb re-called the reads with MiXCR, one entry per CDR3 protein. Among 120,000 or so distinct CDR3 sequences listed, almost 40% were seen once. Germline CDR1 reads LNHNV; CDR2 reads YYDKDF (reference sequence). CDR3 length: 14 residues. This clonotype was seen many times. At one end, the junction sequence differs from germline, possibly due to a read error. Sequencing was done on patients that had shown CD8+CD57+ cell expansion by flow cytometry.

The rearrangement uses TRBV15 and TRBJ1-2; 9 bases map to TRBD1. This receptor was identified in a human donor with aplastic anemia. Sequenced: sorted CD4+, CD8+, or CD8+CD57+ T cells (not recorded which) from PBMCs. CDR3: CATSPPGTGLRRRF. The CDR3 DNA follows: TGTGCCACCAGCCCCCCCGGGACAGGGCTAAGAAGAAGGTTC. Full variable domain (missing parts from reference TRBV15 and TRBJ1-2): DAMVIQNPRYQVTQFGKPVTLSCSQTLNHNVMYWYQQKSSQAPKLLFHYYDKDFNNEADTPDNFQSRRPNTSFCFLDIRSPGLGDTAMYLCATSPPGTGLRRRFGSGTRLTVV.